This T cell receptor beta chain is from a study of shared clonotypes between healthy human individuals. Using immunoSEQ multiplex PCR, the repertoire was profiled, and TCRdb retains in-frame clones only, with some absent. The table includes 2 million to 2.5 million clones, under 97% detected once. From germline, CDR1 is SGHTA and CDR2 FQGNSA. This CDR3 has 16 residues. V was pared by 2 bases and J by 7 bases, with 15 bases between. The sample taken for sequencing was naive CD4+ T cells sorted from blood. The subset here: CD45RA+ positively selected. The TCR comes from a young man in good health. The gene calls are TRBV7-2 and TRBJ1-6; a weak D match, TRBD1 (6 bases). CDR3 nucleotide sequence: TGTGCCAGCAGCTTAAGGCCCGGACAGCCCAATTCACCCCTCCACTTT. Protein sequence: CASSLRPGQPNSPLHF.